Listed below are T cell receptor beta chains from one sample, sequenced in a study of T cell repertoires in cytomegalovirus infection. TCRdb used MiXCR to reprocess the reads, holding one entry per CDR3 protein. The sample yields around 300,000 distinct CDR3 sequences, about 25% seen once. The sample comprised PBMCs. All receptors derive from a human donor in good health (CMV status not recorded). Some clones in this sample may be carry-over from other donors' samples. CDR3s include the opening cysteine and the closing phenylalanine or tryptophan. Each record gives: J gene, V gene, CDR3 length, CDR3 protein.

j_gene: TRBJ2-4; v_gene: TRBV6-2/TRBV6-3; len: 18; CDR3aa: CASSYGDADSIAKNIQYF
j_gene: TRBJ2-7; v_gene: TRBV7-9; len: 14; CDR3aa: CASSSGQGYYEQYF
j_gene: TRBJ2-4; v_gene: TRBV20-1; len: 16; CDR3aa: CSARDLAGEAKNIQYF
j_gene: TRBJ2-5; v_gene: TRBV29-1; len: 12; CDR3aa: CSFGEGVETQYF
j_gene: TRBJ2-1; v_gene: TRBV5-1; len: 13; CDR3aa: CASSLVLGTEQFF
j_gene: TRBJ2-1; v_gene: TRBV10-3; len: 14; CDR3aa: CAISSSGRANEQFF
j_gene: TRBJ2-6; v_gene: TRBV29-1; len: 19; CDR3aa: CSVGGSRAEKQRGANVLTF
j_gene: TRBJ2-3; v_gene: TRBV28; len: 16; CDR3aa: CASSLLGGLAADTQYF
j_gene: TRBJ1-2; v_gene: TRBV6-6; len: 18; CDR3aa: CASSYSIDPGKGGYGYTF
j_gene: TRBJ2-3; v_gene: TRBV6-2/TRBV6-3; len: 15; CDR3aa: CASSFPGTMADTQYF
j_gene: TRBJ2-1; v_gene: TRBV6-2/TRBV6-3; len: 13; CDR3aa: CASSSARGQGRFF
j_gene: TRBJ2-3; v_gene: TRBV20-1; len: 16; CDR3aa: CSATPTLAGVTDTQYF
j_gene: TRBJ1-2; v_gene: TRBV14; len: 14; CDR3aa: CASSPQGLSYGYTF
j_gene: TRBJ2-5; v_gene: TRBV14; len: 15; CDR3aa: CASSQDRKRQETQYF
j_gene: TRBJ2-5; v_gene: TRBV25-1; len: 13; CDR3aa: CASSTRDLETQYF
j_gene: TRBJ2-5; v_gene: TRBV20-1; len: 13; CDR3aa: CSASGTGVETQYF
j_gene: TRBJ1-1; v_gene: TRBV7-3; len: 14; CDR3aa: CASSLTGVGTEAFF
j_gene: TRBJ1-5; v_gene: TRBV7-9; len: 14; CDR3aa: CASGGQVVGQPQHF
j_gene: TRBJ2-1; v_gene: TRBV6-1; len: 14; CDR3aa: CASRTGARANEQFF
j_gene: TRBJ2-2; v_gene: TRBV5-1; len: 11; CDR3aa: CASGKGGELFF
j_gene: TRBJ2-5; v_gene: TRBV6-2/TRBV6-3; len: 15; CDR3aa: CASRRLLASRETQYF
j_gene: TRBJ2-2; v_gene: TRBV11-3; len: 15; CDR3aa: CASSPTGVSAGELFF
j_gene: TRBJ2-7; v_gene: TRBV7-2; len: 15; CDR3aa: CASSSGLSPSYEQYF
j_gene: TRBJ2-1; v_gene: TRBV6-5; len: 15; CDR3aa: CASSTLLRGRNEQFF
j_gene: TRBJ2-1; v_gene: TRBV20-1; len: 12; CDR3aa: CSAREKAREQFF
j_gene: TRBJ1-6; v_gene: TRBV11-2; len: 16; CDR3aa: CASSLAMAGGNSPLHF
j_gene: TRBJ1-1; v_gene: TRBV7-2; len: 13; CDR3aa: CASMRNLAPEAFF
j_gene: TRBJ2-7; v_gene: TRBV28; len: 14; CDR3aa: CASRPIAGGAEQYF
j_gene: TRBJ2-7; v_gene: TRBV28; len: 16; CDR3aa: CASSTLTSGRVYEQYF
j_gene: TRBJ2-7; v_gene: TRBV24-1; len: 15; CDR3aa: CATSTPGPYPYEQYF
j_gene: TRBJ2-7; v_gene: TRBV28; len: 15; CDR3aa: CASSSAGTGGYEQYF
j_gene: TRBJ2-4; v_gene: TRBV4-3; len: 17; CDR3aa: CASSQDTGFGQPNIQYF
j_gene: TRBJ2-1; v_gene: TRBV7-7; len: 16; CDR3aa: CASSSTGTSPYNEQFF
j_gene: TRBJ1-5; v_gene: TRBV12-3/TRBV12-4; len: 13; CDR3aa: CASSLSGGQPQHF
j_gene: TRBJ2-7; v_gene: TRBV6-6; len: 17; CDR3aa: CASSYRPTSGNSYEQYF
j_gene: TRBJ1-4; v_gene: TRBV11-3; len: 15; CDR3aa: CASSFYGTGAEKLFF
j_gene: TRBJ1-4; v_gene: TRBV28; len: 14; CDR3aa: CASSLSRGSEKLFF
j_gene: TRBJ2-1; v_gene: TRBV4-3; len: 14; CDR3aa: CASSQGPRDYEQFF
j_gene: TRBJ2-4; v_gene: TRBV10-1; len: 15; CDR3aa: CASSEGRTAKNIQYF
j_gene: TRBJ2-7; v_gene: TRBV12-3/TRBV12-4; len: 15; CDR3aa: CASSSPGLAIYEQYF